This passage covers 22 T cell receptor beta chains from one sample sequenced in a study of T cells in Graves' hyperthyroidism and ophthalmopathy. The source material, RNA transcripts, was used to amplify TCR beta CDR3 regions. Primed by the HTBI set, a first-round RT-PCR was run on the TCR CDR3. TCRdb fed the multiplex PCR reads into MiXCR, producing one record per CDR3 protein. The data hold roughly 660,000 distinct CDR3 sequences, with roughly a sixth observed a single time. The sequencing sample was made of blood. The receptors stem from a man aged 50 to 60 with Graves' hyperthyroidism.

This clonotype was recorded at least ten times. The chain recombines TRBV7-9 with TRBJ2-7; D perhaps matches TRBD1 (6 bases). V dropped 9 bases and J dropped 6 bases, with 18 bases sitting between them. The CDR3 runs to 13 residues. Germline assignment: CDR1 SEHNR and CDR2 FQNEAQ (reference sequence). CDR3 nucleotides: TGTGCCAGTGGGACATCGAACTTGCCCGAGCAGTACTTC. Residues: CASGTSNLPEQYF.

The V call is TRBV20-1, the J call TRBJ2-3; 14 bases agree with TRBD2. This CDR3 spans 16 amino acids. J was trimmed by 7 bases and V by 3 bases; bases with no gene match: 9. Germline lookup yields CDR1 DFQATT and CDR2 SNEGSKA (reference sequence). The CDR3 sequence: CSASPVGLAGGYTQYF. The CDR3 nucleotides are TGCAGTGCTAGTCCCGTTGGACTAGCGGGAGGATATACGCAGTATTTT.

This clonotype was seen more than once but under ten times. V usage is TRBV7-2 and J usage is TRBJ2-2; D is uncertain. The V gene lost 5 bases and the J gene lost 6 bases, with 19 bases spanning the gap. The length of the CDR3 is 16 residues. The germline CDR1 and CDR2 sequences are SGHTA and FQGNSA. In nucleotides, the CDR3 is TGTGCCAGCAGCCGGACCGGCAGTCAGGTCGCCGGGGAGCTGTTTTTT. Protein product: CASSRTGSQVAGELFF.

On this clonotype: This may come from a read error, since a much larger clone is one base off. The chain couples TRBV28 to TRBJ2-3; D is possibly TRBD1 (6 bases). V was cut by 1 base and J by 2 bases, with 10 bases left in between. Looked up from germline, CDR1 is MDHEN and CDR2 is SYDVKM. There are 15 residues in the CDR3. The CDR3 loop is CASSLSQGFTDTQYF. The DNA of the CDR3 is TGTGCCAGCAGTTTATCTCAGGGGTTCACAGATACGCAGTATTTT.

This clonotype was counted many times. V is TRBV27 and J is TRBJ2-7; D is possibly TRBD1 (5 bases). V lost 2 bases, J lost 2 bases, and 7 bases lay in between. Germline V gene data show CDR1 as MNHEY and CDR2 as SMNVEV (reference sequence). CDR3 size: 13 residues. As DNA, the CDR3 is TGTGCCAGCAGTTTAAGGGGAACCTACGAGCAGTACTTC. It specifies CASSLRGTYEQYF.

The rearrangement joins TRBV15 to TRBJ2-4; D ambiguous. From germline, CDR1 is LNHNV and CDR2 YYDKDF (reference sequence). V lost 0 bases to trimming and J lost 0 bases, with 9 bases between them. The CDR3 spans 16 residues. The CDR3 sequence: CATSRDGQIAKNIQYF. The CDR3 DNA is TGTGCCACCAGCAGAGATGGCCAGATAGCCAAAAACATTCAGTACTTC.

In this sample, this clonotype turned up many times. The J gene is TRBJ2-7, the V gene TRBV20-1, with TRBD2 identical over 10 bases. V trimming: 6 bases; J trimming: 2 bases; junction bases outside the gene matches: 7. The germline V gene encodes CDR1 DFQATT and CDR2 SNEGSKA (reference sequence). This CDR3 has 14 residues. The CDR3 sequence is CSAEGLASTYEQYF. CDR3 DNA sequence: TGCAGTGCCGAGGGACTAGCGTCGACCTACGAGCAGTACTTC.

This clonotype was observed many times. Relative to the germline gene, one junction end is altered; a read error may explain this. This chain joins TRBV28 and TRBJ2-7; TRBD2 aligns across 11 bases. This CDR3 is 15 amino acids long. Germline CDR1 is MDHEN and CDR2 is SYDVKM. The CDR3, as DNA: TGCGCCAGCAGGCCCGGGACTAGCGGTACCTACGAGCAGTACTTC. Protein product: CASRPGTSGTYEQYF.

V gene TRBV4-1 combines with J gene TRBJ1-2; D not resolved. The CDR3 covers 15 residues. The germline V and J ends were trimmed by 0 bases and 2 bases, with 10 bases remaining between them. Germline V lookup: CDR1 MGHRA, CDR2 YSYEKL. The CDR3: CASSQDYTANYGYTF. CDR3 DNA sequence: TGCGCCAGCAGCCAAGATTATACAGCGAACTATGGCTACACCTTC.

This clonotype was counted at least ten times. The chain has TRBV28 and TRBJ2-1, with 12 positions matching TRBD2. The CDR3 has 17 residues. The germline V gene has CDR1 MDHEN and CDR2 SYDVKM. The V segment lost 4 bases and the J segment 0 bases; nucleotides outside the gene matches: 4. CDR3: CASSSPLAGGSYNEQFF. CDR3 DNA: TGTGCCAGCAGTTCCCCACTAGCGGGAGGCTCCTACAATGAGCAGTTCTTC.

This clonotype turned up a few times. The V call is TRBV10-3, the J call TRBJ2-3, with 9 nucleotides matching TRBD2. V dropped 0 bases and J dropped 4; count of bases not matched to a gene: 14. This CDR3 has 19 residues. CDR1 is ENHRY, CDR2 SYGVKD, per germline. The CDR3 is CAISESNDVAGGPPDTQYF. Here the CDR3 DNA reads TGTGCCATCAGTGAGTCGAATGATGTGGCGGGAGGGCCTCCAGATACGCAGTATTTT.

This clonotype was counted only a few times. This chain uses TRBV27 with TRBJ1-2, with a possible D match to TRBD1 (6 bases). Deletions cut 5 bases from V and 10 bases from J, with 20 bases between. Germline V gives CDR1 MNHEY, CDR2 SMNVEV (reference sequence). This CDR3 comprises 14 residues. CDR3 residues: CASSERTATLSYTF. The CDR3 DNA is TGTGCCAGCAGTGAGCGGACAGCCACATTATCCTACACCTTC.

The sample holds a few counts of this clonotype. The chain couples TRBV3-1 to TRBJ2-3; D could derive from TRBD1 or TRBD2 (6 bases each). V lost 4 bases to trimming and J lost 4 bases, with 9 bases between them. Germline values: CDR1 LGHDT, CDR2 YNNKEL (reference sequence). The CDR3 covers 13 residues. CDR3: CASSRRGADTQYF. The CDR3, as DNA: TGTGCCAGCAGCCGTAGGGGGGCAGATACGCAGTATTTT.

In this sample, this clonotype turned up many times. The chain combines TRBV7-2 with TRBJ1-2; unclear D gene. The germline V gene encodes CDR1 SGHTA and CDR2 FQGNSA. This CDR3 has 12 residues. V lost 2 bases and J lost 8, with 9 bases in between. CDR3 region: CASSLRSSGYTF. The CDR3 region has the DNA TGTGCCAGCAGCTTAAGGTCTAGCGGCTACACCTTC. Looking up the rest from reference TRBV7-2 and TRBJ1-2 gives the full variable domain: GAGVSQSPSNKVTEKGKDVELRCDPISGHTALYWYRQSLGQGLEFLIYFQGNSAPDKSGLPSDRFSAERTGGSVSTLTIQRTQQEDSAVYLCASSLRSSGYTFGSGTRLTVV.

The V gene is TRBV28, the J gene TRBJ1-4; D is uncertain. V shed 10 bases and J shed 10 bases, with 16 bases lying between them. CDR1 is MDHEN and CDR2 is SYDVKM in the germline V gene. The length of the CDR3 is 12 residues. The CDR3 spells CATLKVEGKLFF. CDR3 coding DNA: TGTGCCACCCTGAAGGTTGAGGGAAAACTGTTTTTT.

The chain recombines TRBV30 with TRBJ1-1, with 9 bases aligning to TRBD1. The CDR3 contains 13 residues. With V trimmed by 3 bases and J by 7 bases, 6 bases remained unmatched. Germline CDR1 reads GTSNPN; CDR2 reads SVGIG (reference sequence). In nucleotides, the CDR3 is TGTGCCTGGAGGGGACAGGGATACGATGAAGCTTTCTTT. Its translation: CAWRGQGYDEAFF.

This clonotype has ten or more counts. The V call is TRBV2, the J call TRBJ2-7, with 10 bases that match TRBD2. The CDR3 sequence is 15 residues long. Germline lookup yields CDR1 SNHLY and CDR2 FYNNEI. Losses at the gene ends were 8 bases for V and 2 bases for J; bases not matched to a gene: 9. The CDR3 here is CASFFAGTSAYEQYF. The CDR3 DNA is TGTGCCAGCTTTTTCGCCGGGACTAGCGCCTACGAGCAGTACTTC.

In this sample, this clonotype turned up many times. The gene calls are TRBV2 and TRBJ2-3; no clear D gene. This CDR3 region has 11 residues. V was shortened by 4 bases and J by 7 bases, with 6 bases between the two germline ends. Germline-derived CDR1 and CDR2 are SNHLY and FYNNEI. CDR3 amino acids: CASSGEYTQYF. The CDR3 DNA is TGTGCCAGCAGTGGTGAATATACGCAGTATTTT.

This clonotype showed up many times. The chain joins TRBV10-3 to TRBJ2-7; D unresolved. The length of the CDR3 is 14 residues. The germline CDR1 and CDR2 sequences are ENHRY and SYGVKD. Trimming left V 3 bases short and J 4 bases short, with 13 bases between. The CDR3 reads CAISDRYGNYEQYF. CDR3 in DNA: TGTGCCATCAGTGATCGGTACGGAAATTACGAGCAGTACTTC.

Only a few counts were recorded for this clonotype. CDR3 bases: TGTGCCAGCAGTCAAATCGGTCTTTCTGAGCAGTACTTC. Its translation: CASSQIGLSEQYF. The genes are TRBV6-1 and TRBJ2-7; D remains unclear. Trimming removed 5 bases at V and 7 bases at J, with 15 bases between. Per germline, CDR1 MNHNS and CDR2 SASEGT. This CDR3 spans 13 amino acids.

This chain uses TRBV5-1 with TRBJ2-7, with D perhaps TRBD2 (6 bases). Germline CDR1 is SGHRS and CDR2 is YFSETQ. The V gene lost 5 bases and the J gene lost 1 base, with 10 bases spanning the gap. The CDR3 totals 13 residues. CDR3 amino acids: CASRSSVSYEQYF. CDR3 nucleotide sequence: TGCGCCAGCAGATCTAGCGTGTCCTACGAGCAGTACTTC.

This clonotype was counted only a few times. The chain couples TRBV12-3 or TRBV12-4 to TRBJ1-2; D possibly corresponds to TRBD1 (5 bases). The CDR3 is 14 residues long. The V end lost 5 bases, the J end lost 4 bases, and 14 bases lay between the germline ends. For the CDR3, the DNA is TGTGCCAGCAGTAGACAGCCCTGGGGCTATGGCTACACCTTC. This gives the protein CASSRQPWGYGYTF.